These 20 T cell receptor beta chains came from one sample sequenced in a study of cytomegalovirus exposure and HLA in healthy donors. The PCR used 60 Vbeta and 13 Jbeta primers. Data came from immunoSEQ multiplex PCR; TCRdb stores just in-frame clones and leaves some out. The sample holds over 90,000 clones, nearly 70% seen once. The specimen sequenced was PBMCs. The receptors here all came from a woman in her fifties or sixties in good health and CMV-seropositive.

V gene TRBV19 combines with J gene TRBJ1-1, with D possibly matching TRBD1 (5 bases). The CDR3 has 13 residues. Trimming removed 8 bases from V and 0 bases from J, with 10 bases in between. Per the germline V gene, CDR1 is LNHDA and CDR2 is SQIVND (reference sequence). CDR3 sequence reads: CASVSTVNTEAFF. CDR3 coding DNA: TGTGCCAGTGTCTCGACAGTGAACACTGAAGCTTTCTTT.

The chain is built from TRBV6-5 and TRBJ2-7; tentative D call: TRBD2 (6 bases). There are 15 residues in the CDR3. With 6 bases removed from V and 0 bases from J, the gap between germline ends came to 15 bases. CDR1 and CDR2 from the germline V gene are MNHEY and SVGAGI. The CDR3 nucleotides read TGTGCCAGCAGCTTGGGAGGACCCTACTCCTACGAGCAGTACTTC. This gives the protein CASSLGGPYSYEQYF.

The chain uses TRBV28 and TRBJ2-5, with D unclear. The CDR3 loop spans 13 amino acids. Trimming cost V 5 bases and J 5 bases, with 12 bases left between them. Germline CDR1 is MDHEN and CDR2 is SYDVKM. The CDR3 here is CASSPRPGETQYF. Written as DNA, the CDR3 is TGTGCCAGCAGTCCTAGACCCGGGGAGACCCAGTACTTC. The full variable domain, rest sourced from reference TRBV28 and TRBJ2-5, is DVKVTQSSRYLVKRTGEKVFLECVQDMDHENMFWYRQDPGLGLRLIYFSYDVKMKEKGDIPEGYSVSREKKERFSLILESASTNQTSMYLCASSPRPGETQYFGPGTRLLVL.

The chain carries TRBV9 and TRBJ2-2, with a possible D match to TRBD1 (6 bases). The germline V and J ends were trimmed by 3 bases and 5 bases, with 17 bases remaining between them. Germline-derived CDR1 and CDR2 are SGDLS and YYNGEE. The length of the CDR3 is 16 residues. Here the CDR3 DNA reads TGTGCCAGCAGCGAAGGGACAACCCTTTATACCGGGGAGCTGTTTTTT. This codes for CASSEGTTLYTGELFF.

V and J are TRBV7-9 and TRBJ2-7, with a possible D match to TRBD2 (5 bases). CDR3 size: 14 residues. With 6 bases removed from V and 0 bases from J, the gap between germline ends came to 12 bases. Germline-derived CDR1 and CDR2 are SEHNR and FQNEAQ (reference sequence). The chain's CDR3 is CASRDGESSYEQYF. The CDR3 bases are TGTGCCAGCAGGGACGGGGAGAGCTCCTACGAGCAGTACTTC. The whole variable domain, remainder taken from reference TRBV7-9 and TRBJ2-7, is DTGVSQNPRHKITKRGQNVTFRCDPISEHNRLYWYRQTLGQGPEFLTYFQNEAQLEKSRLLSDRFSAERPKGSFSTLEIQRTEQGDSAMYLCASRDGESSYEQYFGPGTRLTVT.

The rearrangement links TRBV5-4 to TRBJ2-7, with 7 bases matching TRBD1. Germline values: CDR1 SGHNT, CDR2 YYREEE (reference sequence). CDR3 size: 14 residues. The V segment lost 3 bases and the J segment 1 base; nucleotides outside the gene matches: 4. In DNA, the CDR3 is TGTGCCAGCAGCTGGGTGGGACAGTCCTACGAGCAGTACTTC. Amino acids: CASSWVGQSYEQYF.

The rearrangement joins TRBV4-2 to TRBJ2-7; TRBD2 aligns across 9 bases. The V gene end was trimmed by 0 bases and the J gene end by 0 bases; junction bases not matched to a gene: 6. Germline CDR1 and CDR2: LGHNA and YNFKEQ. CDR3 length: 17 amino acids. This CDR3 reads CASSQDLAGPNSYEQYF. The CDR3 coding sequence is TGTGCCAGCAGCCAAGACCTAGCGGGGCCCAACTCCTACGAGCAGTACTTC.

In its sample, this clone was seen a few times. This chain connects TRBV18 to TRBJ1-4; D is undetermined. Germline loops: CDR1 KGHSH, CDR2 LQKENI. The CDR3 totals 15 residues. Trimming pared 4 bases from V and 8 bases from J, leaving 17 bases between. The CDR3 nucleotides read TGTGCCAGCTCACGTACAGCTCCTAAAGGAGAAAAACTGTTTTTT. This translates into CASSRTAPKGEKLFF. Filled out from reference TRBV18 and TRBJ1-4, the complete variable domain reads NAGVMQNPRHLVRRRGQEARLRCSPMKGHSHVYWYRQLPEEGLKFMVYLQKENIIDESGMPKERFSAEFPKEGPSILRIQQVVRGDSAAYFCASSRTAPKGEKLFFGSGTQLSVL.

The chain carries TRBV6-1 and TRBJ2-5; 7 bases match TRBD2. With the DNA end fitting TRBJ2-7 better, the J assignment may be wrong. This CDR3 is built from 12 residues. Germline V gene data show CDR1 as MNHNS and CDR2 as SASEGT. In DNA, the CDR3 is TGTGCCAGCGTTCCTAGCGGCTACGAGCAGTACTTC. Protein sequence: CASVPSGYEQYF.

V and J are TRBV28 and TRBJ1-3, with TRBD1 matching 7 bases. Germline CDR1 is MDHEN and CDR2 is SYDVKM. V gave up 6 bases and J gave up 0 bases; unmatched junction bases: 8. This CDR3 spans 16 amino acids. CDR3 sequence (DNA): TGTGCCAGCAGCACTATTCGACAGGGCTCTGGAAACACCATATATTTT. This translates into CASSTIRQGSGNTIYF.

J is TRBJ2-1 and V is TRBV18; 12 positions agree with TRBD2. There are 18 residues in the CDR3. The V segment lost 3 bases and the J segment 4 bases; nucleotides outside the gene matches: 10. Germline CDR1 is KGHSH and CDR2 is LQKENI. CDR3 nucleotides: TGTGCCAGCTCACCGGGACTAGCGGGCCCCGTCGATTACAATGAGCAGTTCTTC. It is translated as CASSPGLAGPVDYNEQFF.

The chain uses TRBV29-1 and TRBJ2-2; 7 bases are a match to TRBD2. Trimming at V came to 7 bases and at J to 7 bases, leaving 12 bases not matched to a gene. This CDR3 is 14 amino acids long. Per germline, CDR1 SQVTM and CDR2 ANQGSEA. The CDR3 here is CSALGGGPGGELFF. CDR3 nucleotide sequence: TGCAGCGCCCTTGGGGGAGGGCCAGGCGGGGAGCTGTTTTTT.

V and J are TRBV9 and TRBJ2-3; maybe TRBD1 (6 bases). Germline loops: CDR1 SGDLS, CDR2 YYNGEE. V gave up 4 bases and J gave up 0 bases, with 15 bases separating them. The CDR3 totals 16 residues. This CDR3 reads CASSSNRQASTDTQYF. The CDR3 DNA follows: TGTGCCAGCAGCTCAAACAGACAGGCGAGCACAGATACGCAGTATTTT.

The rearrangement joins TRBV5-1 to TRBJ2-3; 9 bases are shared with TRBD1. Unmatched junction bases numbered 11, after V lost 10 bases and J lost 5 bases. Germline-derived CDR1 and CDR2 are SGHRS and YFSETQ. The CDR3 runs to 14 residues. Here the CDR3 reads CACQQGAVIDTQYF. In nucleotides, the CDR3 is TGCGCCTGCCAACAGGGGGCAGTTATAGATACGCAGTATTTT.

CDR3 DNA sequence: TGTGCCACCAGCACAGGCGGGAGGGCAGAGGAGGAGCAGTACTTC. Its protein is CATSTGGRAEEEQYF. V and J are TRBV15 and TRBJ2-7; 9 bases are a match to TRBD2. Trimming removed 4 bases from V and 7 bases from J; junction bases left unmatched: 11. This CDR3 is 15 amino acids long. Germline V gives CDR1 LNHNV, CDR2 YYDKDF (reference sequence).

This chain uses TRBV5-1 with TRBJ2-7; 7 bases agree with TRBD1. CDR1 is SGHRS and CDR2 is YFSETQ in the germline V gene. The CDR3 sequence is 14 residues long. The ends lost 3 bases at V and 2 bases at J; junction bases unmatched: 5. The CDR3 loop is CASSSLGTAYEQYF. The CDR3 coding sequence is TGCGCCAGCAGCTCGCTCGGGACAGCCTACGAGCAGTACTTC.

V is TRBV7-8 and J is TRBJ2-1; 9 bases line up with TRBD1. Trimming removed 5 bases from V and 4 bases from J; junction bases left unmatched: 6. This CDR3 has 15 residues. CDR1 and CDR2 (germline): SGHVS, FQNEAQ. For the CDR3, the DNA is TGTGCCAGCAGCGGTCGGACAGGGGCTTACAATGAGCAGTTCTTC. This gives the protein CASSGRTGAYNEQFF.

In this sample, this clone turned up once. The V call is TRBV2, the J call TRBJ2-5; 9 bases agree with TRBD2. Germline CDR1 and CDR2: SNHLY and FYNNEI. Losses at the gene ends were 6 bases for V and 4 bases for J; bases not matched to a gene: 12. This CDR3 comprises 16 residues. This CDR3 reads CASRTPGLALRETQYF. Written as DNA, the CDR3 is TGTGCCAGCAGAACCCCCGGACTAGCGTTGCGAGAGACCCAGTACTTC.

The chain is built from TRBV18 and TRBJ2-3, with TRBD1 matching 7 bases. With 4 bases clipped from V and 6 bases from J, the junction kept 7 bases outside the gene matches. The germline CDR1 and CDR2 sequences are KGHSH and LQKENI. This CDR3 has 14 amino acids. The CDR3 DNA reads as TGTGCCAGCTCACTAGGGACAGTCTCGGATACGCAGTATTTT. Amino acids: CASSLGTVSDTQYF. Looking up the rest from reference TRBV18 and TRBJ2-3 gives the full variable domain: NAGVMQNPRHLVRRRGQEARLRCSPMKGHSHVYWYRQLPEEGLKFMVYLQKENIIDESGMPKERFSAEFPKEGPSILRIQQVVRGDSAAYFCASSLGTVSDTQYFGPGTRLTVL.

This chain uses TRBV7-9 with TRBJ2-3, with a tentative D call TRBD2 (6 bases). The V and J ends lost 5 bases and 2 bases respectively, with 11 bases between them. The CDR3 length is 14 residues. Germline CDR1 is SEHNR and CDR2 is FQNEAQ (reference sequence). CDR3 region: CASSTRELTDTQYF. CDR3 in DNA: TGTGCCAGCAGCACTCGGGAGCTCACAGATACGCAGTATTTT.